The rows below give T cell receptor beta chains drawn from one sample of a study of blood T cell repertoires in COVID-19. Generated by immunoSEQ multiplex PCR, the TCRdb table keeps only in-frame clones and is missing some. The sample has 150,000 to 200,000 clones; around 90% are singletons. What was sequenced was peripheral blood. These receptors were collected from a man aged 55 to 70 with active or convalescent COVID-19. The CDR3 runs from the conserved cysteine through the conserved F or W. D genes are given only for firm matches. The size of a clone is reported for some rows only, either as once, few or many, or as a class for expanded clones.

clone_size	d_call	v_call	j_call	cdr3_nt	cdr3_aa
NA	NA	TRBV11-3	TRBJ1-1	TGTGCCAGCAGCCCCTCTTGGAGCACTGAAGCTTTCTTT	CASSPSWSTEAFF
NA	NA	TRBV18	TRBJ1-1	TGTGCCAGCTCCCCCACGAACCGAGTAAGCGACACTGAAGCTTTCTTT	CASSPTNRVSDTEAFF
NA	NA	TRBV10-1	TRBJ2-7	TGCGCCAGCAGCGAAGCGATCCCTAGTAACGAGCAGTACTTC	CASSEAIPSNEQYF
NA	TRBD2	TRBV4-1	TRBJ2-5	TGCGCCAGCAGCCAAGGGCCCCCGGGACTAGCGGGGAAGACCCAGTACTTC	CASSQGPPGLAGKTQYF
NA	TRBD1	TRBV3-1/TRBV3-2	TRBJ1-1	TGTGCCAGCAGCCATTCGGGACAGCGGAACACTGAAGCTTTCTTT	CASSHSGQRNTEAFF
NA	TRBD1	TRBV6-1	TRBJ1-2	TGTGCCAGCAGTGAAAAAGGGACAGGGAGCCATGGCTACACCTTC	CASSEKGTGSHGYTF
NA	TRBD1	TRBV18	TRBJ2-7	TGTGCCAGCTCAGGGACAGGGTCCTACGAGCAGTACTTC	CASSGTGSYEQYF
few	NA	TRBV4-1	TRBJ1-1	TGCGCCAGCAGCCAAGATTCGGCAGCGGGGGACGTGAACACTGAAGCTTTCTTT	CASSQDSAAGDVNTEAFF
once	NA	TRBV12-3/TRBV12-4	TRBJ1-1	TGTGCCAGCAGAGGAGGGGATAACACTGAAGCTTTCTTT	CASRGGDNTEAFF
NA	TRBD1	TRBV5-6	TRBJ1-1	TGTGCCAGCAGCTTACAGGGGGGTAGCTGGAACACTGAAGCTTTCTTT	CASSLQGGSWNTEAFF
NA	NA	TRBV11-2	TRBJ2-1	TGTGCCAGCAGCTTAGATAACAGAATCGGCCATGAGCAGTTCTTC	CASSLDNRIGHEQFF
once	NA	TRBV2	TRBJ2-7	TGTGCCAGCAGTGAAGCGCTTACGGGGGAGGACGAGCAGTACTTC	CASSEALTGEDEQYF
NA	NA	TRBV7-2	TRBJ1-2	TGTGCCAGCAGCCCCCGGGTCGAAGGAGGCTACACCTTC	CASSPRVEGGYTF
once	TRBD2	TRBV5-6	TRBJ2-1	TGTGCCAGCAGAGAGGGAGGGCCTCAATCCGGTGAGCAGTTCTTC	CASREGGPQSGEQFF
NA	NA	TRBV19	TRBJ2-7	TGTGCCAGTAGTATTCAGGGAATACCATACGAGCAGTACTTC	CASSIQGIPYEQYF
NA	NA	TRBV10-3	TRBJ1-1	TGTGCCATCAGTGACCGGAACACTGAAGCTTTCTTT	CAISDRNTEAFF
NA	NA	TRBV2	TRBJ2-6	TGTGCCAGCAGTGAAGTGGGACTCCGCTCTGGGGCCAACGTCCTGACTTTC	CASSEVGLRSGANVLTF